The next 9 T cell receptor beta chains were all read from a single sample in a study of cytomegalovirus exposure and HLA in healthy donors. 60 Vbeta and 13 Jbeta primers were used in PCR. Generated by immunoSEQ multiplex PCR, the TCRdb table keeps only in-frame clones and is missing some. The table has about 55,000 clones, around 78% seen once; the top ten hold about 1.5%. Sequencing used PBMCs. The source is a female donor in good health and CMV-seronegative.

This chain uses TRBV5-1 with TRBJ2-5, with D maybe TRBD1 (6 bases). The J call is in doubt because the DNA end fits TRBJ2-7 better. Germline V CDR1 and CDR2: SGHRS, YFSETQ. This CDR3 has 14 residues. In DNA form, the CDR3 reads TGCGCCAGCAGCACCACCACAGGGTCCTACGAGCAGTACTTC. Translation gives CASSTTTGSYEQYF.

This sequence joins TRBV5-1 and TRBJ2-3; D is possibly TRBD2 (6 bases). The CDR3 sequence is 15 residues long. The germline gives CDR1 SGHRS, CDR2 YFSETQ. V lost 1 base and J 2 bases, leaving 11 bases between the germline ends. The DNA of the CDR3 is TGCGCCAGCAGCTTGACGGGGGAGATCACAGATACGCAGTATTTT. Translated: CASSLTGEITDTQYF.

This clone was counted a single time. The chain combines TRBV6-4 with TRBJ2-3; D uncertain. Germline V gene sequence: CDR1 MRHNA, CDR2 SNTAGT. The CDR3 length is 13 residues. Trimming removed 5 bases from V and 0 bases from J, with 6 bases in between. CDR3 loop: CASSSTSTDTQYF. CDR3 coding DNA: TGTGCCAGCAGTTCGACTAGCACAGATACGCAGTATTTT.

The chain recombines TRBV7-9 with TRBJ1-4, with D unresolved. In germline, CDR1 is SEHNR, CDR2 FQNEAQ (reference sequence). Trimming stripped 3 bases from V and 7 bases from J, with 15 bases between. There are 15 residues in the CDR3. The CDR3 nucleotides read TGTGCCAGCAGCTTGCACTCGGTTGGCGGTGAAAAACTGTTTTTT. It codes for CASSLHSVGGEKLFF.

This clone was recorded a few times. The chain links TRBV9 to TRBJ1-3; 8 bases fit TRBD1. The ends lost 5 bases at V and 4 bases at J; junction bases unmatched: 2. This CDR3 has 13 residues. The V gene's germline CDR1 is SGDLS and CDR2 YYNGEE. The CDR3 DNA sequence: TGTGCCAGCAGTAGGACAGGGGGAAACACCATATATTTT. Its translation is CASSRTGGNTIYF.

V and J are TRBV19 and TRBJ1-1; 8 bases match TRBD1. Per germline, CDR1 LNHDA and CDR2 SQIVND (reference sequence). The CDR3 totals 15 residues. The ends lost 5 bases at V and 1 base at J; junction bases unmatched: 6. Here the CDR3 DNA reads TGTGCCAGTAGTTCCACGGGACAGGCGAACACTGAAGCTTTCTTT. Encoded protein: CASSSTGQANTEAFF.

The V gene is TRBV5-8, the J gene TRBJ1-1, with TRBD1 identical over 9 bases. Trimming cost V 4 bases and J 4 bases; bases outside gene matches: 5. CDR3 length: 14 amino acids. Germline V gene data show CDR1 as SGHTS and CDR2 as YDEGEE. In DNA, the CDR3 is TGTGCCAGCAGCCCCGGGACAGGGCGCACTGAAGCTTTCTTT. Translated: CASSPGTGRTEAFF.

This clone has only one observation. The J gene is TRBJ1-2, the V gene TRBV6-5; D is unclear. The V gene lost 6 bases and the J gene lost 7 bases, with 12 bases spanning the gap. The CDR3 extends over 12 amino acids. CDR1 and CDR2 from the germline V gene are MNHEY and SVGAGI. CDR3 in DNA: TGTGCCAGCAGCAACTCGGGGAGTGGCTACACCTTC. Protein sequence: CASSNSGSGYTF.

This chain joins TRBV7-9 and TRBJ2-1; TRBD1 might be the D (6 bases). The V end was cut by 3 bases, the J end by 6 bases, with 18 bases between. The germline V gene encodes CDR1 SEHNR and CDR2 FQNEAQ (reference sequence). This CDR3 comprises 16 residues. CDR3 coding DNA: TGTGCCAGCAGCTTCAGCAGTACAGGGACCCGCAATGAGCAGTTCTTC. The encoded protein is CASSFSSTGTRNEQFF.